A single T cell receptor beta chain is shown here with its context. Construction of TCR beta libraries relied on iRepertoire HTBI primers and on Arm-PCR targeting CDR3 regions. TCRdb redid the calling of the multiplex PCR reads with MiXCR, one entry per CDR3 protein. Of around 450,000 distinct CDR3 sequences listed, around 16% were seen once; the top ten hold 9% to 15%. These data come from a study of regulatory T cells in long-lasting Graves disease. Study at large: Antithyroid drug intake by newly diagnosed Graves' patients had lasted under 3 months.

The CDR3 is 15 residues long. V lost 5 bases, J lost 1 base, and 15 bases lay in between. CDR1 and CDR2 from the germline V gene are SQVTM and ANQGSEA. The time point denotes: newly diagnosed GD, antithyroid drugs for less than 3 months. PBMCs provided the RNA from which the TCR library was made. Separately, the same data were catalogued under a study of T cells in Graves' hyperthyroidism and ophthalmopathy. Per that study: The study used the HTBI primer set for a first-round RT-PCR of the TCR CDR3. Most expanded thyroid clonotypes above 0.001 also appeared in blood. Ophthalmopathy and stable hyperthyroidism were separated by a 13 V-J model.

The source of this sequence is a man aged 35 to 55 with Graves disease. This chain uses TRBV29-1 with TRBJ2-4; the D gene is possibly TRBD2 (5 bases). The starting material was peripheral blood mononuclear cells (PBMCs), obtained at new diagnosis, from a patient treated with antithyroid drugs. CDR3 DNA sequence: TGCAGCGTTAAAGGACTGACTGAGGCCAAAAACATTCAGTACTTC. It yields the protein CSVKGLTEAKNIQYF.